A selection of T cell receptor beta chains follows, all from one sample in a study of shared clonotypes between healthy human individuals. Only in-frame clones appear in the TCRdb table, and some are missing; sequencing was by immunoSEQ multiplex PCR. Here the sample spans around 2.1 million clones, 90% to 96% being singletons. Input material: naive CD4+ T cells sorted from blood. The source of these receptors is a man between 18 and 35 years old in good health. CDR3s include the opening cysteine and the closing phenylalanine or tryptophan. The D gene is left open where the match is weak. Clone size is stated in some rows and not others, as once, few, many or a class when expanded.

TRBD2	TRBV10-1	-	TRBJ2-1	TGCGCCAGCAGTGAGGGGACTAGGGCTTATTATGAGCAGTTCTTC	CASSEGTRAYYEQFF
-	TRBV11-2	-	TRBJ1-1	TGTGCCAGCAGCTCATTTGGAGTTACTGAAGCTTTCTTT	CASSSFGVTEAFF
TRBD1	TRBV20-1	-	TRBJ2-1	TGCAGTGCTAGGGGGACAGGTCTTTTCTTC	CSARGTGLFF
-	TRBV2	-	TRBJ2-3	TGTGCCAGCAGTGACTTTCCAGATACGCAGTATTTT	CASSDFPDTQYF
-	TRBV5-1	-	TRBJ2-2	TGCGCCAGCAGCTTGTGGAGTGAGATGGGCACCGGGGAGCTGTTTTTT	CASSLWSEMGTGELFF
TRBD2	TRBV4-1	-	TRBJ2-5	TGCGCCAGCAGCCAAGAAGGTGCGGGGGGCGGGGAGACCCAGTACTTC	CASSQEGAGGGETQYF
-	TRBV13	once	TRBJ1-1	TGTGCCAGCAGCGAGTCCCGGGGTTTGAACACTGAAGCTTTCTTT	CASSESRGLNTEAFF
-	TRBV18	once	TRBJ1-1	TGTGCCAGCTCACAGGGACAACCTGGGACTGAAGCTTTCTTT	CASSQGQPGTEAFF
-	TRBV5-8	-	TRBJ2-7	TGTGCCAGCAGCTTGTTCGCGGCCGAGCAGTACTTC	CASSLFAAEQYF
-	TRBV6-6	-	TRBJ1-2	TGTGCCAGCAGTCCACAAACGCGGTCGGGTTACACCTTC	CASSPQTRSGYTF
TRBD2	TRBV7-6	-	TRBJ2-3	TGTGCCAGCAGCCCTCGGGAGGGTACGGATACGCAGTATTTT	CASSPREGTDTQYF
-	TRBV2	-	TRBJ2-7	TGTGCCAGCAGTGATGGGACGGGGGTTGGCGAGCAGTACTTC	CASSDGTGVGEQYF
-	TRBV6-6	-	TRBJ1-6	TGTGCCAGCAGTCCTCAGGGGCCCATTTCACCCCTCCACTTT	CASSPQGPISPLHF
-	TRBV4-3	-	TRBJ1-6	TGCGCCAGCAGCCAAGACTACAGCAATTCACCCCTCCACTTT	CASSQDYSNSPLHF
-	TRBV19	-	TRBJ1-1	TGTGCCAGTAGGTTCTGGGCCCAGAACACTGAAGCTTTCTTT	CASRFWAQNTEAFF
-	TRBV7-2	-	TRBJ1-3	TGTGCCAGCAGCCAGACTGGTTTCTCTGGAAACACCATATATTTT	CASSQTGFSGNTIYF
-	TRBV6-5	once	TRBJ2-7	TGTGCCAGCAGTTACTCCTTCAGGGCAGGTTACGAGCAGTACTTC	CASSYSFRAGYEQYF